These 21 T cell receptor beta chains were all obtained from the same sample, sequenced in a study of CD8 T cells in Susac syndrome. Reverse transcription of about 0.45 to 1 ug RNA was performed with random hexamers. In TCRdb, the immunoSEQ multiplex PCR reads were re-called with MiXCR into one record per CDR3 protein. The sample lists roughly 150,000 distinct CDR3 sequences, 95% occurring once. Material: CD8+ T cells from PBMCs. The receptor set was obtained from a human donor with Susac syndrome.

The chain recombines TRBV11-3 with TRBJ2-7, with TRBD1 as a possible D gene (6 bases). The V gene's germline CDR1 is SGHNT and CDR2 YENEEA. V gave up 0 bases and J gave up 3 bases, with 18 bases separating them. The CDR3 contains 17 residues. The CDR3 reads CASSLDVIGTTHYEQYF. The CDR3 DNA follows: TGTGCCAGCAGCTTAGATGTGATTGGGACAACTCACTACGAGCAGTACTTC.

V usage is TRBV9 and J usage is TRBJ2-7; 9 bases map to TRBD2. The CDR3 length is 15 residues. The junction had 4 bases not matched to a gene; V was cut back by 3 bases and J by 0 bases. CDR1 and CDR2 from the germline V gene are SGDLS and YYNGEE. CDR3 nucleotide sequence: TGTGCCAGCAGCGAGAGCGGGGGGATCTCCTACGAGCAGTACTTC. Encoded protein: CASSESGGISYEQYF.

The V gene is TRBV27, the J gene TRBJ2-3; no clear D. CDR1 is MNHEY, CDR2 SMNVEV, per germline (reference sequence). CDR3 size: 12 residues. V shed 3 bases and J shed 4 bases, with 5 bases lying between them. The CDR3 sequence is CASSFISDTQYF. The CDR3 DNA is TGTGCCAGCAGTTTCATCTCAGATACGCAGTATTTT.

The chain is built from TRBV29-1 and TRBJ2-1; 7 bases are a match to TRBD2. The CDR3 sequence is 17 residues long. Germline loops: CDR1 SQVTM, CDR2 ANQGSEA. J gave up 3 bases and V 3 bases, and 14 bases lay outside the gene matches. The DNA of the CDR3 is TGCAGCGTTGATATGAGGGGAGCGGGACCCATCTACAATGAGCAGTTCTTC. This encodes CSVDMRGAGPIYNEQFF.

The chain is built from TRBV7-6 and TRBJ2-7, with D possibly being TRBD1 (6 bases). Germline CDR1 and CDR2: SGHVS and FNYEAQ. V lost 1 base and J 6 bases, leaving 7 bases between the germline ends. There are 12 residues in the CDR3. CDR3 DNA: TGTGCCAGCAGCTTAGACAGGGCCGAGCAGTACTTC. This translates into CASSLDRAEQYF.

The CDR3 region has the DNA TGTGCCAGCACCTCCGGGACAGACTATGGCTACACCTTC. This codes for CASTSGTDYGYTF. This chain connects TRBV27 to TRBJ1-2; 7 nucleotides match TRBD1. The germline V gene encodes CDR1 MNHEY and CDR2 SMNVEV (reference sequence). This CDR3 is built from 13 residues. V shed 7 bases and J 3 bases; nucleotides not matched to a gene: 5.

This clonotype appeared once. V and J are TRBV19 and TRBJ2-7; TRBD2 might be the D (6 bases). The CDR3 is 13 amino acids. Germline V gives CDR1 LNHDA, CDR2 SQIVND (reference sequence). V was pared by 5 bases and J by 6 bases, with 14 bases between. CDR3 sequence (DNA): TGTGCCAGTAGTCGGACTACCGGGGCCGAGCAGTACTTC. Its translation: CASSRTTGAEQYF.

This clonotype was counted a single time. The gene calls are TRBV7-9 and TRBJ2-7, with D unclear. The ends were cut back, 5 bases at V and 3 bases at J, with 17 bases in the middle. Germline V gene sequence: CDR1 SEHNR, CDR2 FQNEAQ (reference sequence). The CDR3 is 15 residues long. In nucleotides, the CDR3 is TGTGCCAGCAGCCTCGGGCCCTACGACGACTACGAGCAGTACTTC. Protein product: CASSLGPYDDYEQYF. The full variable domain, in which reference TRBV7-9 and TRBJ2-7 provide the parts outside the CDR3, is DTGVSQNPRHKITKRGQNVTFRCDPISEHNRLYWYRQTLGQGPEFLTYFQNEAQLEKSRLLSDRFSAERPKGSFSTLEIQRTEQGDSAMYLCASSLGPYDDYEQYFGPGTRLTVT.

This sequence joins TRBV27 and TRBJ1-1; 7 bases line up with TRBD1. From germline, CDR1 is MNHEY and CDR2 SMNVEV (reference sequence). This CDR3 is built from 15 residues. After removal of 2 bases from V and 3 bases from J, the junction contained 6 bases not matched to a gene. The CDR3 nucleotides read TGTGCCAGCAGTTTAAGGAGGGGGCCGCACACTGAAGCTTTCTTT. Amino acid sequence: CASSLRRGPHTEAFF.

The V gene is TRBV4-1, the J gene TRBJ2-7; D is ambiguous. Germline CDR1 and CDR2: MGHRA and YSYEKL. V was cut by 0 bases and J by 6 bases, with 12 bases left in between. This CDR3 region has 14 residues. The CDR3 nucleotides read TGCGCCAGCAGCCAAGATATGGACCCGCGCGAGCAGTACTTC. Amino acid sequence: CASSQDMDPREQYF.

The rearrangement links TRBV2 to TRBJ1-2; 7 positions match TRBD1. V was clipped by 4 bases and J by 0 bases; unmatched bases: 5. CDR3 size: 15 residues. Germline values: CDR1 SNHLY, CDR2 FYNNEI. CDR3: CASSGTGLANYGYTF. Here the CDR3 DNA reads TGTGCCAGCAGTGGGACAGGTCTAGCTAACTATGGCTACACCTTC.

This chain joins TRBV7-2 and TRBJ1-2; no reliable D call. This CDR3 is 17 amino acids long. Trimming cost V 1 base and J 3 bases, with 18 bases left between them. Looked up from germline, CDR1 is SGHTA and CDR2 is FQGNSA. The CDR3 bases are TGTGCCAGCAGCTTAGAGGCCTTCCACCACGACTACTATGGCTACACCTTC. The encoded protein is CASSLEAFHHDYYGYTF.

The rearrangement uses TRBV5-1 and TRBJ2-1; D uncertain. V lost 0 bases, J lost 1 base, and 5 bases lay in between. Germline CDR1 is SGHRS and CDR2 is YFSETQ. The CDR3 is 14 residues long. In DNA form, the CDR3 reads TGCGCCAGCAGCTTGGAAGTTTCCTACAATGAGCAGTTCTTC. Translating it yields CASSLEVSYNEQFF. The whole variable domain, filled in from reference TRBV5-1 and TRBJ2-1, reads KAGVTQTPRYLIKTRGQQVTLSCSPISGHRSVSWYQQTPGQGLQFLFEYFSETQRNKGNFPGRFSGRQFSNSRSEMNVSTLELGDSALYLCASSLEVSYNEQFFGPGTRLTVL.

The chain recombines TRBV12-3 or TRBV12-4 with TRBJ1-2; no firm D call. The ends were cut back, 2 bases at V and 4 bases at J, with 32 bases in the middle. The CDR3 has 21 amino acids. The CDR3 DNA follows: TGTGCCAGCAGTTTATTTTTCCTCGTCGGGCGCGGGGTGACAACGTTCTATGGCTACACCTTC. It yields the protein CASSLFFLVGRGVTTFYGYTF.

The chain combines TRBV12-3 or TRBV12-4 with TRBJ1-2, with 7 bases matching TRBD1. The CDR3 runs 15 residues. After removal of 4 bases from V and 6 bases from J, the junction contained 11 bases not matched to a gene. The CDR3 nucleotides read TGTGCCAGCAGTTCCTCTCCGACAGGGCCCCATGGCTACACCTTC. Its translation: CASSSSPTGPHGYTF.

V gene TRBV28 combines with J gene TRBJ2-1; 9 nucleotides align to TRBD1. Germline assignment: CDR1 MDHEN and CDR2 SYDVKM. The CDR3 contains 18 residues. Unmatched junction bases numbered 17, after V lost 5 bases and J lost 6 bases. For the CDR3, the DNA is TGTGCCAGCAGTACTAGTTATGAGGACAGGGGTGACGTCAATGAGCAGTTCTTC. As protein: CASSTSYEDRGDVNEQFF.

This clonotype has just one count. This chain uses TRBV7-3 with TRBJ1-1, with D maybe TRBD1 (6 bases). V was cut by 0 bases and J by 11 bases, with 16 bases left in between. Germline lookup yields CDR1 SGHTA and CDR2 FQGTGA. CDR3 length equals 14 residues. CDR3: CASSLTPRGGDAFF. In DNA, the CDR3 is TGTGCCAGCAGCTTAACGCCCAGGGGCGGAGACGCTTTCTTT.

The rearrangement uses TRBV9 and TRBJ2-3, with 8 bases matching TRBD2. Germline CDR1 reads SGDLS; CDR2 reads YYNGEE. The V and J ends lost 1 base and 4 bases, in that order; junction bases with no gene match: 5. The CDR3 is made up of 15 amino acids. CDR3 coding DNA: TGTGCCAGCAGCGTACAAGCGGGAGCCTCAGATACGCAGTATTTT. This gives the protein CASSVQAGASDTQYF.

V is TRBV29-1 and J is TRBJ1-2; possible D gene TRBD1, 5 bases. Germline loops: CDR1 SQVTM, CDR2 ANQGSEA. The CDR3 runs 14 residues. Deletions cut 1 base from V and 3 bases from J, with 12 bases between. The chain's CDR3 is CSVEGGTWDYGYTF. CDR3 sequence (DNA): TGCAGCGTTGAAGGGGGCACATGGGACTATGGCTACACCTTC.

The chain is built from TRBV14 and TRBJ2-5; D is ambiguous. The CDR3 contains 15 residues. Germline CDR1 reads SGHDN; CDR2 reads FVKESK. Deletions cut 0 bases from V and 2 bases from J, with 10 bases between. CDR3 DNA: TGTGCCAGCAGCCAAGATGGTGAAGAGCAAGAGACCCAGTACTTC. Its protein is CASSQDGEEQETQYF.

V is TRBV9 and J is TRBJ1-2; D possibly corresponds to TRBD1 (6 bases). V was trimmed by 0 bases and J by 4 bases, leaving 19 bases between them. Germline values: CDR1 SGDLS, CDR2 YYNGEE. The CDR3 sequence is 17 residues long. CDR3 protein: CASSVASVGGAAYGYTF. The CDR3 coding sequence is TGTGCCAGCAGCGTAGCGTCCGTGGGGGGCGCGGCCTATGGCTACACCTTC.